The clone carrying this TCR beta chain was detected only a few times. Its target is unknown. Germline CDR1 SGHRS, CDR2 YFSETQ. Losses at the gene ends were 4 bases for V and 9 bases for J; bases not matched to a gene: 6. CDR3 length equals 14 residues. This sample is part of a study of response to subunit inactivated influenza vaccine. Each CDR3 protein gets one entry after TCRdb re-called the RT-PCR reads with MiXCR. The sample carries a few hundred thousand distinct CDR3 sequences, about a fifth recorded once. Study observations and caveats: It was the authors' suggestion that each seasonal influenza vaccination recruits few new T cells.

Here the sequenced sample was PBMCs from blood, taken about 20 months after vaccination. The chain links TRBV5-1 to TRBJ2-1, with TRBD1 identical over 11 bases. The TCR was taken from a man aged 50 to 75 who received an inactivated influenza vaccine. The CDR3 nucleotides read TGCGCCAGCAGCCTAGGACAGGGGGCGGGTGAGCAGTTCTTC. It is translated as CASSLGQGAGEQFF. Drawing the rest from reference TRBV5-1 and TRBJ2-1, the complete variable domain is KAGVTQTPRYLIKTRGQQVTLSCSPISGHRSVSWYQQTPGQGLQFLFEYFSETQRNKGNFPGRFSGRQFSNSRSEMNVSTLELGDSALYLCASSLGQGAGEQFFGPGTRLTVL.